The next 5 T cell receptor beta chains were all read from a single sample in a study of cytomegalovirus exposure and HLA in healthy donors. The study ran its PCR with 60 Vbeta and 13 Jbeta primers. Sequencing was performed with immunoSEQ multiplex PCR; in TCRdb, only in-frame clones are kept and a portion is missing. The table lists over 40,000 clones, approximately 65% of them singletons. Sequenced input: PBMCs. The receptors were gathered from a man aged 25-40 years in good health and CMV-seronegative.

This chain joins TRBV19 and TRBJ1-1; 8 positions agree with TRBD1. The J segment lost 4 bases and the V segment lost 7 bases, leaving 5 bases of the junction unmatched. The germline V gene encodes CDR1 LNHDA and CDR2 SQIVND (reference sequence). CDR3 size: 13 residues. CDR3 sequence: CASNGQGATEAFF. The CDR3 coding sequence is TGTGCCAGTAACGGGCAGGGGGCCACTGAAGCTTTCTTT.

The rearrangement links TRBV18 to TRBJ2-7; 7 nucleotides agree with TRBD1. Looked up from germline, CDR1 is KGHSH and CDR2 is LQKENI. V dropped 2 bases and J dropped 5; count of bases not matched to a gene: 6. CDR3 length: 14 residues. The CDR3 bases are TGTGCCAGCTCACCAGGGGCGGACAGGAACGAGCAGTACTTC. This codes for CASSPGADRNEQYF.

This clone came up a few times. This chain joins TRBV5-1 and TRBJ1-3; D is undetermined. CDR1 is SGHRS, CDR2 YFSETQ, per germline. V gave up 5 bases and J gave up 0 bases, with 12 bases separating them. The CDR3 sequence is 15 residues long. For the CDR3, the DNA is TGCGCCAGCAGGTTAGAGGCGATCTCTGGAAACACCATATATTTT. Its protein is CASRLEAISGNTIYF.

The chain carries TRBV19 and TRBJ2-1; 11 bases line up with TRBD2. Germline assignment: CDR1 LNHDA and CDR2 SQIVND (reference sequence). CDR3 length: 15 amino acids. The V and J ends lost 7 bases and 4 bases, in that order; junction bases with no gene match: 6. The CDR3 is CASNVAGGRYNEQFF. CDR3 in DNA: TGTGCCAGTAATGTAGCGGGAGGGAGATACAATGAGCAGTTCTTC. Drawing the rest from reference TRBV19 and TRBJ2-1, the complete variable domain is DGGITQSPKYLFRKEGQNVTLSCEQNLNHDAMYWYRQDPGQGLRLIYYSQIVNDFQKGDIAEGYSVSREKKESFPLTVTSAQKNPTAFYLCASNVAGGRYNEQFFGPGTRLTVL.

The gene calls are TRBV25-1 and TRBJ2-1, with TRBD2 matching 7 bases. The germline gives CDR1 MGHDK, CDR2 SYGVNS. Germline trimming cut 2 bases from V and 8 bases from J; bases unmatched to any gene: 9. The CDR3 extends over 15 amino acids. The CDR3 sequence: CASSEPGRRGHEQFF. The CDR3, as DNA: TGTGCCAGCAGTGAACCCGGGAGGCGGGGTCATGAGCAGTTCTTC. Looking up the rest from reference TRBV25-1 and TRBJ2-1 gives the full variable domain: EADIYQTPRYLVIGTGKKITLECSQTMGHDKMYWYQQDPGMELHLIHYSYGVNSTEKGDLSSESTVSRIRTEHFPLTLESARPSHTSQYLCASSEPGRRGHEQFFGPGTRLTVL.